This TCR beta chain is from a study of early T cells in non-severe SARS-CoV-2 infection. Individual cDNA molecules were tagged with unique molecular identifiers, the study reported. From the 5' RACE reads, TCRdb called clonotypes with MiXCR, one entry per CDR3 protein. The repertoire holds more than 65,000 distinct CDR3 sequences, with around 14% as singletons. This clonotype has just a few counts. Germline CDR1 reads DFQATT; CDR2 reads SNEGSKA (reference sequence). The V segment lost 5 bases and the J segment 1 base; nucleotides outside the gene matches: 6. The CDR3 length is 15 residues. This chain uses TRBV20-1 with TRBJ2-3; 10 bases are shared with TRBD2. Source material: whole blood. This receptor was obtained from an adult who was a healthcare worker with PCR-confirmed SARS-CoV-2 infection or an uninfected control (not recorded which). Written as DNA, the CDR3 is TGCAGTGCTGGGGGTCTAGCGGGGGGCACAGATACGCAGTATTTT. As protein: CSAGGLAGGTDTQYF.